One and the same sample provided the 7 T cell receptor beta chains below, sequenced in a study of long-term antiretroviral therapy in people with HIV. Sequencing used immunoSEQ v3.0 at survey level. The method was immunoSEQ multiplex PCR; TCRdb's version includes in-frame clones alone and lacks a portion of them. The repertoire consists of over 40,000 clones, with 94% occurring once and the leading ten covering 2% to 2.5%. The material sequenced was unsorted PBMCs, taken 9 to 9.5 years after starting antiretroviral therapy. The origin of the receptors is a man between 25 and 39 years old with HIV.

The J gene is TRBJ2-7, the V gene TRBV11-2; weak D call: TRBD1 (5 bases). Germline V gives CDR1 SGHAT, CDR2 FQNNGV. Trimming took off 3 bases at V and 2 bases at J, with 11 bases between the two ends. This CDR3 contains 14 residues. The CDR3 region is CASSFRAEPYEQYF. The CDR3 DNA follows: TGTGCCAGCAGCTTCAGGGCCGAGCCCTACGAGCAGTACTTC.

This chain links TRBV14 with TRBJ1-1; D might be TRBD1 (6 bases). This CDR3 spans 15 amino acids. Germline V CDR1 and CDR2: SGHDN, FVKESK. Trimming cost V 1 base and J 1 base, with 10 bases left between them. This chain's CDR3 is CASSQVPGANTEAFF. The CDR3 DNA follows: TGTGCCAGCAGCCAAGTTCCAGGGGCGAACACTGAAGCTTTCTTT.

V gene TRBV5-1 combines with J gene TRBJ1-1; perhaps TRBD1 as D (6 bases). V lost 1 base and J 11 bases, leaving 18 bases between the germline ends. The CDR3 loop spans 14 amino acids. Looked up from germline, CDR1 is SGHRS and CDR2 is YFSETQ. The CDR3 sequence is CASSLFSVGGAAFF. CDR3 in DNA: TGCGCCAGCAGCTTGTTTAGTGTTGGGGGCGCGGCTTTCTTT. Looking up the rest from reference TRBV5-1 and TRBJ1-1 gives the full variable domain: KAGVTQTPRYLIKTRGQQVTLSCSPISGHRSVSWYQQTPGQGLQFLFEYFSETQRNKGNFPGRFSGRQFSNSRSEMNVSTLELGDSALYLCASSLFSVGGAAFFGQGTRLTVV.

The chain joins TRBV6-6 to TRBJ1-1; 10 nucleotides agree with TRBD1. Unmatched junction bases numbered 6, after V lost 7 bases and J lost 4 bases. The CDR3 has 14 residues. The germline V gene encodes CDR1 MNHNY and CDR2 SVGAGI (reference sequence). The DNA of the CDR3 is TGTGCCAGCAAGACGGGACAGGGGAGCACTGAAGCTTTCTTT. This codes for CASKTGQGSTEAFF.

The V gene is TRBV2, the J gene TRBJ1-5; 7 nucleotides agree with TRBD1. The ends lost 6 bases at V and 4 bases at J; junction bases unmatched: 3. The germline V gene encodes CDR1 SNHLY and CDR2 FYNNEI. The length of the CDR3 is 13 residues. CDR3 sequence reads: CASSRDRNQPQHF. DNA for the CDR3: TGTGCCAGCAGCCGGGACAGAAATCAGCCCCAGCATTTT.

The chain uses TRBV5-5 and TRBJ1-1, with D possibly being TRBD1 (5 bases). The CDR3 has 14 residues. V lost 2 bases, J lost 4 bases, and 12 bases lay in between. Germline lookup yields CDR1 SGHKS and CDR2 YYEKEE (reference sequence). The CDR3: CASSLEGGGTEAFF. CDR3 DNA sequence: TGTGCCAGCAGCTTAGAGGGCGGGGGCACTGAAGCTTTCTTT.

This chain connects TRBV28 to TRBJ1-6, with a tentative D call TRBD1 (5 bases). This CDR3 is built from 15 residues. Germline CDR1 reads MDHEN; CDR2 reads SYDVKM. V lost 9 bases and J lost 4, with 16 bases in between. The CDR3 here is CARPRATAYNSPLHF. The DNA of the CDR3 is TGTGCCAGACCCAGGGCAACAGCGTATAATTCACCCCTCCACTTT.